The 14 T cell receptor beta chains below were found in one sample sequenced in a study of OX40 agonist ivuxolimab in advanced cancers. Data came from immunoSEQ multiplex PCR; TCRdb stores just in-frame clones and leaves some out. Altogether some 40,000 clones are present, more than 80% being singletons, with the ten largest covering 16%. The starting material was CD4+ or CD8+ T cells sorted from blood, obtained in a trial of the OX40 agonist ivuxolimab. These receptors originate from an adult with an advanced solid tumor such as melanoma, head and neck, liver or kidney cancer.

The chain carries TRBV5-4 and TRBJ1-1, with TRBD1 identical over 9 bases. The germline V gene encodes CDR1 SGHNT and CDR2 YYREEE (reference sequence). Germline trimming cut 3 bases from V and 4 bases from J; bases unmatched to any gene: 4. The CDR3 is 14 amino acids. The CDR3 DNA is TGTGCCAGCAGCTACACAGGGGGCGGCACTGAAGCTTTCTTT. It translates to CASSYTGGGTEAFF. The full variable domain, with the rest looked up from reference TRBV5-4 and TRBJ1-1, is ETGVTQSPTHLIKTRGQQVTLRCSSQSGHNTVSWYQQALGQGPQFIFQYYREEENGRGNFPPRFSGLQFPNYSSELNVNALELDDSALYLCASSYTGGGTEAFFGQGTRLTVV.

V usage is TRBV10-3 and J usage is TRBJ2-3, with a possible D match to TRBD2 (6 bases). V was trimmed by 10 bases and J by 2 bases, leaving 10 bases between them. The germline gives CDR1 ENHRY, CDR2 SYGVKD. This CDR3 is 12 amino acids long. The CDR3 sequence: CATLAYTDTQYF. Here the CDR3 DNA reads TGTGCCACCCTAGCGTACACAGATACGCAGTATTTT.

This clone was observed once. This chain joins TRBV12-5 and TRBJ2-1, with 10 nucleotides matching TRBD2. The germline gives CDR1 LGHNT, CDR2 FRNRAP. After removal of 0 bases from V and 3 bases from J, the junction contained 2 bases not matched to a gene. There are 16 residues in the CDR3. The CDR3 DNA reads TGTGCTAGTGGTTTGGTCGGACTAGCGGACTACAATGAGCAGTTCTTC. It encodes CASGLVGLADYNEQFF. The variable domain in full, completed from reference TRBV12-5 and TRBJ2-1, reads DARVTQTPRHKVTEMGQEVTMRCQPILGHNTVFWYRQTMMQGLELLAYFRNRAPLDDSGMPKDRFSAEMPDATLATLKIQPSEPRDSAVYFCASGLVGLADYNEQFFGPGTRLTVL.

This chain links TRBV6-1 with TRBJ2-7, with D perhaps matching TRBD1 (6 bases). The CDR3 contains 20 residues. Trimming left V 2 bases short and J 0 bases short, with 26 bases between. Germline CDR1 and CDR2: MNHNS and SASEGT. CDR3 loop: CASSENPHSLGAAGSYEQYF. In DNA form, the CDR3 reads TGTGCCAGCAGTGAAAACCCCCACTCCCTGGGGGCCGCGGGCTCCTACGAGCAGTACTTC.

This clone was counted only a few times. The chain combines TRBV9 with TRBJ2-7; D might be TRBD2 (5 bases). In germline, CDR1 is SGDLS, CDR2 YYNGEE. Trimming pared 0 bases from V and 2 bases from J, leaving 15 bases between. This CDR3 has 16 residues. CDR3: CASSVVDSSAPYEQYF. CDR3 in DNA: TGTGCCAGCAGCGTAGTGGACTCCTCGGCACCCTACGAGCAGTACTTC.

This chain uses TRBV28 with TRBJ2-5; perhaps TRBD2 as D (5 bases). Trimming took 3 bases from V and 3 from J, leaving 11 bases between them. The CDR3 has 14 residues. Germline CDR1 and CDR2: MDHEN and SYDVKM. The CDR3 is CASSFIEAEETQYF. CDR3 coding DNA: TGTGCCAGCAGTTTTATAGAAGCGGAAGAGACCCAGTACTTC.

This chain connects TRBV10-3 to TRBJ2-6; unclear D gene. This CDR3 has 17 residues. Germline CDR1 is ENHRY and CDR2 is SYGVKD. Trimming took 4 bases from V and 0 from J, leaving 13 bases between them. The CDR3 region is CAISAPLQDSGANVLTF. In DNA form, the CDR3 reads TGTGCCATCAGTGCCCCGCTTCAAGACTCTGGGGCCAACGTCCTGACTTTC.

This chain uses TRBV2 with TRBJ2-5; unclear D gene. The CDR3 covers 10 residues. Germline assignment: CDR1 SNHLY and CDR2 FYNNEI. Trimming removed 4 bases from V and 5 bases from J, with 2 bases in between. The CDR3 is CASSGETQYF. CDR3 DNA: TGTGCCAGCAGTGGGGAGACCCAGTACTTC.

The rearrangement joins TRBV5-1 to TRBJ2-7; 7 nucleotides line up with TRBD1. CDR1 SGHRS and CDR2 YFSETQ come from the germline V gene. Trimming cost V 4 bases and J 6 bases; bases outside gene matches: 13. The CDR3 covers 15 residues. The CDR3 here is CASSRIRGSIFEQYF. CDR3 sequence (DNA): TGCGCCAGCAGCAGAATCAGGGGGTCGATTTTCGAGCAGTACTTC.

The chain employs TRBV5-3 and TRBJ2-1, with 9 bases matching TRBD1. TRBV5-3 is annotated as an ORF whose role is uncertain. The CDR3 length is 15 residues. V shed 3 bases, J shed 8 bases, and the junction held 9 bases outside the gene matches. The CDR3 is CARSSGTGISYEQFF. The CDR3 DNA reads TGTGCCAGAAGCTCCGGGACAGGGATTTCATATGAGCAGTTCTTC.

The rearrangement links TRBV7-6 to TRBJ2-7; 12 bases agree with TRBD1. Germline CDR1 reads SGHVS; CDR2 reads FNYEAQ. Trimming removed 0 bases from V and 6 bases from J; junction bases left unmatched: 3. The CDR3 sequence is 15 residues long. CDR3 amino acids: CASSLAGTGGGEQYF. As DNA, the CDR3 is TGTGCCAGCAGCTTAGCCGGGACAGGGGGCGGCGAGCAGTACTTC.

The J gene is TRBJ2-1, the V gene TRBV14; a weak D match, TRBD2 (6 bases). Trimming cost V 4 bases and J 6 bases, with 10 bases left between them. This CDR3 spans 13 amino acids. Germline V gene lookup returns CDR1 SGHDN and CDR2 FVKESK. This chain's CDR3 is CASSPGGANEQFF. As DNA, the CDR3 is TGTGCCAGCAGCCCCGGAGGGGCCAATGAGCAGTTCTTC. Using reference TRBV14 and TRBJ2-1 for the parts outside the CDR3, the full variable domain is EAGVTQFPSHSVIEKGQTVTLRCDPISGHDNLYWYRRVMGKEIKFLLHFVKESKQDESGMPNNRFLAERTGGTYSTLKVQPAELEDSGVYFCASSPGGANEQFFGPGTRLTVL.

This clone showed up just a few times. The chain has TRBV6-1 and TRBJ1-5; no clear D. Germline V gene lookup returns CDR1 MNHNS and CDR2 SASEGT. This CDR3 contains 16 residues. The V gene lost 0 bases and the J gene lost 6 bases, with 15 bases spanning the gap. The CDR3 bases are TGTGCCAGCAGTGAAGCGGAATGGTCGGGAGCTCAGCCCCAGCATTTT. Translated: CASSEAEWSGAQPQHF.

The count of this clone is one. The genes are TRBV5-6 and TRBJ2-3; the match to TRBD2 covers 15 bases. The germline V gene encodes CDR1 SGHDT and CDR2 YYEEEE. V trimming: 3 bases; J trimming: 0 bases; junction bases outside the gene matches: 8. The CDR3 is made up of 19 amino acids. CDR3 coding DNA: TGTGCCAGCAGCTCGGAGGGACTAGCGGGGGGACCTAGCACAGATACGCAGTATTTT. Translation gives CASSSEGLAGGPSTDTQYF.